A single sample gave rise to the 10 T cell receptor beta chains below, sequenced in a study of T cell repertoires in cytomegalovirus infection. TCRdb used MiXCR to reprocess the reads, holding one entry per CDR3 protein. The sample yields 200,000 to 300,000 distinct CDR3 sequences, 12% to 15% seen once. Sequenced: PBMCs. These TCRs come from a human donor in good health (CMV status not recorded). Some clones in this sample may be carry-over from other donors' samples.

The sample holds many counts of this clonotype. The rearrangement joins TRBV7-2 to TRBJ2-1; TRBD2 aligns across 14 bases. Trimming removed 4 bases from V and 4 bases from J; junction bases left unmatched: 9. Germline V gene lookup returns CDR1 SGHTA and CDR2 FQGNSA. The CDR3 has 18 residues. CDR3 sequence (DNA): TGTGCCAGCAGCTCTCCGACTAGCGGGAGGGTGGGGTACAATGAGCAGTTCTTC. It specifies CASSSPTSGRVGYNEQFF.

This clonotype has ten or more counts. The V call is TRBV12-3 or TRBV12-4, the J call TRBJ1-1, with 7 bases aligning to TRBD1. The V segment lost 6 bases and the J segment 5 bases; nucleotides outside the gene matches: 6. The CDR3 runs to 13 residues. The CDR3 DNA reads TGTGCCAGCAGGACAGGGTCTGGAACTGAAGCTTTCTTT. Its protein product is CASRTGSGTEAFF.

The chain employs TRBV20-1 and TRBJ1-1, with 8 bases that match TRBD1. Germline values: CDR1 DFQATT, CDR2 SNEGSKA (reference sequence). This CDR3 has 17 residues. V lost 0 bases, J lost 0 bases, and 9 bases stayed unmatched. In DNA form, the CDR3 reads TGCAGTGCTAGAGAGCTCGGACAGGGTACCATGAACACTGAAGCTTTCTTT. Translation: CSARELGQGTMNTEAFF.

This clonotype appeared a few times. The CDR3 DNA follows: TGTGCCAGCCGGAAACCGAGCGGGAGGAACCCCTACGAGCAGTACTTC. Protein: CASRKPSGRNPYEQYF. The chain is built from TRBV6-2 or TRBV6-3 and TRBJ2-7; 9 bases are a match to TRBD2. There are 16 residues in the CDR3. With 8 bases clipped from V and 2 bases from J, the junction kept 13 bases outside the gene matches. The germline V gene encodes CDR1 MNHEY and CDR2 SVGEGT.

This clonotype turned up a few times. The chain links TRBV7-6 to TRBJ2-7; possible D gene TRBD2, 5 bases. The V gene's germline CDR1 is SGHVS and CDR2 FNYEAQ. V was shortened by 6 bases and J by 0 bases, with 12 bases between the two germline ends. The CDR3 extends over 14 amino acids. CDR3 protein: CASSGGPLSYEQYF. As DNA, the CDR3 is TGTGCCAGCAGTGGAGGACCCCTCTCCTACGAGCAGTACTTC.

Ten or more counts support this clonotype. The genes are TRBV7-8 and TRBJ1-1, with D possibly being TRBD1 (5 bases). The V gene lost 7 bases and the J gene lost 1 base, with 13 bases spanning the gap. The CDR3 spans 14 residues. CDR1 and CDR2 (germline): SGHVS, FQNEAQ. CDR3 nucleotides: TGTGCCAGCAATAAAAGGGGAGAGAACACTGAAGCTTTCTTT. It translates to CASNKRGENTEAFF.

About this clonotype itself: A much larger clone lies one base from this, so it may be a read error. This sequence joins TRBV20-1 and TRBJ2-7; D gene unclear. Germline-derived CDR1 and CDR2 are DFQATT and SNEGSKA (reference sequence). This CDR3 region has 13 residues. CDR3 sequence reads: CSARVTESSEQYF. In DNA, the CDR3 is TGCAGTGCTAGAGTGACTGAGTCCTCCGAGCAGTACTTC.

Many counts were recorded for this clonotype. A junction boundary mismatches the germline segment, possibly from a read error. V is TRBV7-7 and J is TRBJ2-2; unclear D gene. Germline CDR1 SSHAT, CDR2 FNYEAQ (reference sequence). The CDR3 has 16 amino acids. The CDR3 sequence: CASSLAAASTTGELFF. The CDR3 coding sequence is TGTGCTAGCAGCTTGGCTGCTGCCTCCACCACCGGGGAGCTGTTTTTT.

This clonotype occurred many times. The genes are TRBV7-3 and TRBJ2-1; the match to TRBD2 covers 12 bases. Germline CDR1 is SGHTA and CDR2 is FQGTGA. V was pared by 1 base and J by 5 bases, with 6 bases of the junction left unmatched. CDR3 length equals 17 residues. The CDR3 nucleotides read TGTGCCAGCAGCTTAAAAAGTCGGACTAGCGGGGACAATGAGCAGTTCTTC. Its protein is CASSLKSRTSGDNEQFF.

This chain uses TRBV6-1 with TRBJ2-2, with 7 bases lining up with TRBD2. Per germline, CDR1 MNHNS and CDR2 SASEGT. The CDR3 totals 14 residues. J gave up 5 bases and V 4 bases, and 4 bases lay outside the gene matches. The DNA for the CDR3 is TGTGCCAGCAGTGGAGCGGGAAGGACCGGGGAGCTGTTTTTT. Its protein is CASSGAGRTGELFF.